The 10 T cell receptor beta chains reported below all come from one sample, sequenced in a study of blood T cell repertoires in COVID-19. Some clones are missing from TCRdb's copy, which holds only in-frame ones; the method was immunoSEQ multiplex PCR. Of about 82,000 clones detected, around 80% appear once; the ten largest clones hold about 12%. The sequenced material came from peripheral blood. The receptors shown here come from a woman between 40 and 50 years old with active or convalescent COVID-19.

V and J are TRBV7-8 and TRBJ2-7, with D unresolved. Deletions cut 5 bases from V and 0 bases from J, with 11 bases between. Germline assignment: CDR1 SGHVS and CDR2 FQNEAQ. The CDR3 has 14 residues. CDR3 DNA sequence: TGTGCCAGCAGCGTACCGAGGAGCTCCTACGAGCAGTACTTC. It is translated as CASSVPRSSYEQYF. Supplemented by reference TRBV7-8 and TRBJ2-7, the full variable domain reads GAGVSQSPRYKVAKRGQDVALRCDPISGHVSLFWYQQALGQGPEFLTYFQNEAQLDKSGLPSDRFFAERPEGSVSTLKIQRTQQEDSAVYLCASSVPRSSYEQYFGPGTRLTVT.

This chain links TRBV6-5 with TRBJ1-5; D unclear. CDR1 is MNHEY, CDR2 SVGAGI, per germline. Deletions cut 6 bases from V and 2 bases from J, with 11 bases between. This CDR3 comprises 14 residues. The CDR3 sequence is CASREGLGNQPQHF. The CDR3 nucleotides read TGTGCCAGCAGGGAGGGTCTGGGCAATCAGCCCCAGCATTTT.

The rearrangement uses TRBV28 and TRBJ2-3; a weak D match, TRBD2 (7 bases). The CDR3 totals 14 residues. CDR1 is MDHEN, CDR2 SYDVKM, per germline. V dropped 9 bases and J dropped 6 bases, with 19 bases sitting between them. The CDR3: CASRRGGFVDTQYF. The CDR3 nucleotides are TGTGCCAGTCGGAGGGGGGGGTTCGTGGATACGCAGTATTTT. Full variable domain (rest looked up from reference TRBV28 and TRBJ2-3): DVKVTQSSRYLVKRTGEKVFLECVQDMDHENMFWYRQDPGLGLRLIYFSYDVKMKEKGDIPEGYSVSREKKERFSLILESASTNQTSMYLCASRRGGFVDTQYFGPGTRLTVL.

V gene TRBV11-3 combines with J gene TRBJ2-2; D possibly corresponds to TRBD2 (5 bases). Trimming removed 6 bases from V and 5 bases from J, with 10 bases in between. This CDR3 comprises 13 residues. Germline CDR1 and CDR2: SGHNT and YENEEA. In DNA, the CDR3 is TGTGCCAGCAGTTTTCGGGGTACCGGGGAGCTGTTTTTT. Translated: CASSFRGTGELFF.

The chain uses TRBV28 and TRBJ2-3; D is perhaps TRBD2 (5 bases). CDR3 length equals 17 residues. V gave up 7 bases and J gave up 0 bases, with 20 bases separating them. Germline V gene data show CDR1 as MDHEN and CDR2 as SYDVKM. In nucleotides, the CDR3 is TGTGCCAGCACCCTCGGTTCGGCTAGCTACAGCACAGATACGCAGTATTTT. Translation: CASTLGSASYSTDTQYF.

This chain joins TRBV24-1 and TRBJ2-2, with 8 bases identical to TRBD1. This CDR3 has 15 residues. Germline values: CDR1 KGHDR, CDR2 SFDVKD. V lost 4 bases to trimming and J lost 3 bases; unmatched junction nucleotides: 3. CDR3: CATSEGTGHTGELFF. The CDR3 DNA sequence: TGTGCCACCAGTGAAGGGACAGGCCACACCGGGGAGCTGTTTTTT.

This clone was recorded only once. V is TRBV3-1 (or the pseudogene TRBV3-2) and J is TRBJ2-1, with D unclear. The CDR3 spans 15 residues. Per the germline V gene, CDR1 is LGHDT and CDR2 is YNNKEL (reference sequence). Trimming shortened V by 1 base and J by 4 bases, and 11 bases separated the two germline ends. CDR3 sequence reads: CASSQGQLIYNEQFF. CDR3 coding DNA: TGTGCCAGCAGCCAAGGCCAACTAATTTACAATGAGCAGTTCTTC.

The chain has TRBV5-1 and TRBJ1-2; 8 bases are a match to TRBD1. The trim removed 4 bases at V and 2 bases at J, leaving 4 bases unmatched. CDR1 and CDR2 from the germline V gene are SGHRS and YFSETQ. The CDR3 is 14 residues long. The chain's CDR3 is CASSLTGENYGYTF. DNA of the CDR3: TGCGCCAGCAGCCTGACAGGGGAGAACTATGGCTACACCTTC.

The chain joins TRBV27 to TRBJ1-2; 8 bases fit TRBD1. Per the germline V gene, CDR1 is MNHEY and CDR2 is SMNVEV (reference sequence). With 6 bases clipped from V and 5 bases from J, the junction kept 8 bases outside the gene matches. The CDR3 is 14 residues long. The CDR3 nucleotides are TGTGCCAGCAGAACCGGGACAGGAGGATATGGCTACACCTTC. Protein sequence: CASRTGTGGYGYTF.

Comment on this clone: This same CDR3 is encoded by further DNA sequences in the sample. This chain links TRBV10-3 with TRBJ1-2; 10 nucleotides align to TRBD1. The length of the CDR3 is 14 residues. V shed 5 bases, J shed 6 bases, and the junction held 6 bases outside the gene matches. Germline CDR1 is ENHRY and CDR2 is SYGVKD. The CDR3 reads CAISLDRGLDGYTF. The CDR3 DNA reads as TGTGCCATCAGTCTAGACAGGGGGCTAGATGGCTACACCTTC.